This is a list of T cell receptor beta chains from one sample in a study of shared clonotypes between healthy human individuals. Sequencing used immunoSEQ multiplex PCR; TCRdb keeps in-frame clones, though not all of them. The sample includes approximately 640,000 clones, around 90% seen only once; the top ten take about a third. The material sequenced was memory CD8+ T cells from PBMCs. Every receptor here comes from a man aged 18 to 30 in good health. Some clones in this sample may be carry-over from other donors' samples. Each CDR3 is given with its conserved first and last residue. Fields, in order: D gene, clone size, J gene, V gene, CDR3 DNA, CDR3 protein. D genes are given only for firm matches. Clone size appears in some rows only: once, few, many, or a class for an expanded clone.

d_call: .
clone_size: .
j_call: TRBJ1-1
v_call: TRBV6-5
cdr3_nt: TGTGCCAGCAGCGCTGGGCTGACAACTGAAGCTTTCTTT
cdr3_aa: CASSAGLTTEAFF

d_call: TRBD1
clone_size: .
j_call: TRBJ1-6
v_call: TRBV5-1
cdr3_nt: TGCGCCAGCAGCTTGGGGACAGGGGCTTCACCCCTCCACTTT
cdr3_aa: CASSLGTGASPLHF

d_call: .
clone_size: .
j_call: TRBJ2-7
v_call: TRBV27
cdr3_nt: TGTGCCAGCAGTCCTTCCGTTTACGAGCAGTACTTC
cdr3_aa: CASSPSVYEQYF

d_call: .
clone_size: few
j_call: TRBJ1-1
v_call: TRBV7-9
cdr3_nt: TGTGCCAGCAGCTTTTACCCGAACACTGAAGCTTTCTTT
cdr3_aa: CASSFYPNTEAFF

d_call: .
clone_size: .
j_call: TRBJ1-1
v_call: TRBV19
cdr3_nt: TGTGCCAGTGGGTTTTCTGAAGCTTTCTTT
cdr3_aa: CASGFSEAFF

d_call: TRBD1
clone_size: .
j_call: TRBJ2-1
v_call: TRBV6-5
cdr3_nt: TGTGCCAGCAGCCACGGACAGGGGTCCTACAATGAGCAGTTCTTC
cdr3_aa: CASSHGQGSYNEQFF

d_call: .
clone_size: .
j_call: TRBJ2-1
v_call: TRBV4-3
cdr3_nt: TGCGCCAGCAGCCAGGGGACCGGGACTTACAATGAGCAGTTCTTC
cdr3_aa: CASSQGTGTYNEQFF

d_call: TRBD1
clone_size: .
j_call: TRBJ1-2
v_call: TRBV9
cdr3_nt: TGTGCCAGCAGCGAGACAGGGAACTATGGCTACACCTTC
cdr3_aa: CASSETGNYGYTF

d_call: TRBD2
clone_size: .
j_call: TRBJ2-7
v_call: TRBV2
cdr3_nt: TGTGCCAGCAGAGGACTAGCGGGGTACGAGCAGTACTTC
cdr3_aa: CASRGLAGYEQYF

d_call: .
clone_size: .
j_call: TRBJ2-3
v_call: TRBV15
cdr3_nt: TGTGCCACCAGCAGGACCCTTCCCCGCACAGATACGCAGTATTTT
cdr3_aa: CATSRTLPRTDTQYF

d_call: TRBD1
clone_size: .
j_call: TRBJ1-2
v_call: TRBV13
cdr3_nt: TGTGCCAGCAGCGTCAGGGGGCGCGGCTATGGCTACACCTTC
cdr3_aa: CASSVRGRGYGYTF

d_call: .
clone_size: .
j_call: TRBJ2-7
v_call: TRBV7-8
cdr3_nt: TGTGCCAGCAGCTTAGCGGCGTTTTCCTACGAGCAGTACTTC
cdr3_aa: CASSLAAFSYEQYF

d_call: .
clone_size: .
j_call: TRBJ2-1
v_call: TRBV9
cdr3_nt: TGTGCCAGCAGCCCCCTAGCAACGACAGCCAACAATGAGCAGTTCTTC
cdr3_aa: CASSPLATTANNEQFF

d_call: .
clone_size: few
j_call: TRBJ2-2
v_call: TRBV7-3
cdr3_nt: TGTGCCAGCAGCTTACGGTTCGGTAGCGGACCCACGAACACCGGGGAGCTGTTTTTT
cdr3_aa: CASSLRFGSGPTNTGELFF

d_call: TRBD2
clone_size: .
j_call: TRBJ2-7
v_call: TRBV10-2
cdr3_nt: TGCGCCAGCGGTTCGGGACTAGCTGGCTACGAGCAGTACTTC
cdr3_aa: CASGSGLAGYEQYF

d_call: TRBD2
clone_size: once
j_call: TRBJ2-7
v_call: TRBV30
cdr3_nt: TGTGCCTGGAGTATAGCTAGCGGGAGTGAGCAGTACTTC
cdr3_aa: CAWSIASGSEQYF

d_call: TRBD1
clone_size: .
j_call: TRBJ2-7
v_call: TRBV29-1
cdr3_nt: TGCAGCGTTGAAGGGACAGGGCTTACCTACGAGCAGTACTTC
cdr3_aa: CSVEGTGLTYEQYF

d_call: .
clone_size: .
j_call: TRBJ1-2
v_call: TRBV4-3
cdr3_nt: TGCGCCAGCAGCCAAGAATCAGGGGTTAGCTATGGCTACACCTTC
cdr3_aa: CASSQESGVSYGYTF

d_call: .
clone_size: .
j_call: TRBJ1-3
v_call: TRBV6-5
cdr3_nt: TGTGCCAGCAGTTCCTGGGGGGATTCTGGAAACACCATATATTTT
cdr3_aa: CASSSWGDSGNTIYF

d_call: .
clone_size: .
j_call: TRBJ2-3
v_call: TRBV4-2
cdr3_nt: TGTGCCAGCAGCCAAGAAAAACGAGCGGAGCTTGACACAGATACGCAGTATTTT
cdr3_aa: CASSQEKRAELDTDTQYF

d_call: TRBD1
clone_size: .
j_call: TRBJ2-7
v_call: TRBV5-4
cdr3_nt: TGTGCCAGCAGCTTGCTCCCGGCAGGGGGCAACGAGCAGTACTTC
cdr3_aa: CASSLLPAGGNEQYF

d_call: TRBD1
clone_size: .
j_call: TRBJ1-2
v_call: TRBV14
cdr3_nt: TGTGCCAGCAGCCAGCACGGACAGGGCCCTTTAGGCTACACCTTC
cdr3_aa: CASSQHGQGPLGYTF

d_call: .
clone_size: .
j_call: TRBJ2-4
v_call: TRBV28
cdr3_nt: TGTGCCAGCAGTATCGCCCTCTCCGGAGACAGCAAGAAAGCCAAAAACATTCAGTACTTC
cdr3_aa: CASSIALSGDSKKAKNIQYF

d_call: .
clone_size: .
j_call: TRBJ2-7
v_call: TRBV9
cdr3_nt: TGTGCCAGCAGCGTATCTGCGGGGCCCTCCTACGAGCAGTACTTC
cdr3_aa: CASSVSAGPSYEQYF

d_call: .
clone_size: few
j_call: TRBJ2-3
v_call: TRBV28
cdr3_nt: TGTGCCAGCAGTTTGGGCAGAGCCCGCACAGATACGCAGTATTTT
cdr3_aa: CASSLGRARTDTQYF

d_call: .
clone_size: .
j_call: TRBJ1-5
v_call: TRBV28
cdr3_nt: TGTGCCAGCAGCGGGACGGCGAACGGGCAGCCCCAGCATTTT
cdr3_aa: CASSGTANGQPQHF

d_call: .
clone_size: .
j_call: TRBJ2-2
v_call: TRBV27
cdr3_nt: TGTGCCAGCAGTTTGACCCCACGGCGGAGGAACACCGGGGAGCTGTTTTTT
cdr3_aa: CASSLTPRRRNTGELFF

d_call: TRBD2
clone_size: .
j_call: TRBJ2-3
v_call: TRBV11-2
cdr3_nt: TGTGCCAGCAGCTTAGGTAGCGGGAGGGCCTCGGAAGATACGCAGTATTTT
cdr3_aa: CASSLGSGRASEDTQYF

d_call: .
clone_size: .
j_call: TRBJ2-5
v_call: TRBV9
cdr3_nt: TGTGCCAGCAGCGTAGAGGGCAGGGTTGGAGAGACCCAGTACTTC
cdr3_aa: CASSVEGRVGETQYF

d_call: .
clone_size: .
j_call: TRBJ2-3
v_call: TRBV27
cdr3_nt: TGTGCCAGCAGCCTTATAGGGGTGACAAGCACAGATACGCAGTATTTT
cdr3_aa: CASSLIGVTSTDTQYF

d_call: .
clone_size: .
j_call: TRBJ1-4
v_call: TRBV6-6
cdr3_nt: TGTGCCAGCAGTTACTCGGGACTCCTTAATGAAAAACTGTTTTTT
cdr3_aa: CASSYSGLLNEKLFF

d_call: .
clone_size: .
j_call: TRBJ2-7
v_call: TRBV20-1
cdr3_nt: TGCAGTGGCAGGGGAGGGCACGAGCAGTACTTC
cdr3_aa: CSGRGGHEQYF

d_call: TRBD2
clone_size: .
j_call: TRBJ2-7
v_call: TRBV27
cdr3_nt: TGTGCCAGCAGTTTAATCCCCCGCGGGAGGGCCTTGAACGAGCAGTACTTC
cdr3_aa: CASSLIPRGRALNEQYF

d_call: .
clone_size: .
j_call: TRBJ2-7
v_call: TRBV5-1
cdr3_nt: TGCGCCAGCAGCAGGGGGTACGAGCAGTACTTC
cdr3_aa: CASSRGYEQYF

d_call: .
clone_size: .
j_call: TRBJ1-3
v_call: TRBV27
cdr3_nt: TGTGCCAGCAGTTTATCCAGAAGCTCTGGAAACACCATATATTTT
cdr3_aa: CASSLSRSSGNTIYF

d_call: .
clone_size: .
j_call: TRBJ2-4
v_call: TRBV28
cdr3_nt: TGTGCCAGCAGTTTACCACGCGCCAAAAACATTCAGTACTTC
cdr3_aa: CASSLPRAKNIQYF

d_call: .
clone_size: .
j_call: TRBJ2-1
v_call: TRBV5-3
cdr3_nt: TGTGCCAGCAGCTTCGGACCGGGTGAGCAGTTCTTC
cdr3_aa: CASSFGPGEQFF

d_call: .
clone_size: few
j_call: TRBJ1-5
v_call: TRBV19
cdr3_nt: TGTGCCAGTAGTACCTACATGGAGCCCCAGCATTTT
cdr3_aa: CASSTYMEPQHF

d_call: .
clone_size: .
j_call: TRBJ2-7
v_call: TRBV29-1
cdr3_nt: TGCAGCGTTGTTAGCTACTACTCCTACGAGCAGTACTTC
cdr3_aa: CSVVSYYSYEQYF

d_call: TRBD2
clone_size: .
j_call: TRBJ2-2
v_call: TRBV10-2
cdr3_nt: TGCGCCAGTAACAAGCGGGAGGACACCGGGGAGCTGTTTTTT
cdr3_aa: CASNKREDTGELFF